A single sample is the source of the 25 T cell receptor beta chains below, sequenced in a study of T-cell memory formation after mild COVID-19. TCRdb itself ran the 5' RACE reads through MiXCR, one entry per CDR3 protein. The sample contains fewer than 300,000 distinct CDR3 sequences, roughly 17% of which appear only once. The sample consisted of PBMCs or a T cell subset sorted from them (not recorded which). The source is a man aged 18 to 30 who had mild COVID-19 (a few samples of this study predate the infection). Cell type and time point are not known.

This clonotype appeared a few times. The rearrangement joins TRBV6-5 to TRBJ1-2; no clear D gene. Germline V CDR1 and CDR2: MNHEY, SVGAGI. V shed 0 bases and J shed 5 bases, with 13 bases lying between them. The length of the CDR3 is 15 residues. The CDR3 is CASSYSVGAAYGYTF. For the CDR3, the DNA is TGTGCCAGCAGTTACTCTGTGGGCGCAGCATATGGCTACACCTTC.

This chain joins TRBV14 and TRBJ1-2; TRBD1 aligns across 7 bases. In germline, CDR1 is SGHDN, CDR2 FVKESK. CDR3 size: 14 residues. Germline trimming cut 4 bases from V and 2 bases from J; bases unmatched to any gene: 4. The CDR3 region has the DNA TGTGCCAGCAGCCGAGGGGGCTCGAACTATGGCTACACCTTC. This translates into CASSRGGSNYGYTF.

This clonotype was observed at least ten times. V and J are TRBV7-9 and TRBJ2-1, with D unresolved. Germline V gives CDR1 SEHNR, CDR2 FQNEAQ (reference sequence). The CDR3 is 10 residues long. Trimming removed 5 bases from V and 6 bases from J, with 2 bases in between. The CDR3, as DNA: TGTGCCAGCAGCAGCAATGAGCAGTTCTTC. This gives the protein CASSSNEQFF.

This clonotype occurred a few times. The chain carries TRBV4-1 and TRBJ2-5; 9 bases align to TRBD1. Per the germline V gene, CDR1 is MGHRA and CDR2 is YSYEKL. V trimming: 1 base; J trimming: 5 bases; junction bases outside the gene matches: 5. The length of the CDR3 is 15 residues. The CDR3 DNA reads TGCGCCAGCAGCCAAGGGGGACAGGGAGCGGAGACCCAGTACTTC. Its translation: CASSQGGQGAETQYF.

This clonotype was seen repeatedly, ten times or more. The V gene is TRBV5-1, the J gene TRBJ2-1; D not certain. From germline, CDR1 is SGHRS and CDR2 YFSETQ. Trimming stripped 4 bases from V and 3 bases from J, with 17 bases between. The CDR3 spans 16 residues. CDR3 amino acids: CASSRTSVGDYNEQFF. For the CDR3, the DNA is TGCGCCAGCAGCCGAACCTCGGTCGGAGACTACAATGAGCAGTTCTTC. The whole variable domain, filled in from reference TRBV5-1 and TRBJ2-1, reads KAGVTQTPRYLIKTRGQQVTLSCSPISGHRSVSWYQQTPGQGLQFLFEYFSETQRNKGNFPGRFSGRQFSNSRSEMNVSTLELGDSALYLCASSRTSVGDYNEQFFGPGTRLTVL.

The V call is TRBV7-2, the J call TRBJ1-4; D gene uncertain. The ends were cut back, 2 bases at V and 8 bases at J, with 18 bases in the middle. This CDR3 has 16 amino acids. The V gene's germline CDR1 is SGHTA and CDR2 FQGNSA. CDR3 DNA sequence: TGTGCCAGCAGCTTAAAGAGCGGCGGGAATACCGAAAAACTGTTTTTT. Its translation is CASSLKSGGNTEKLFF. Complete variable domain (other parts from reference TRBV7-2 and TRBJ1-4): GAGVSQSPSNKVTEKGKDVELRCDPISGHTALYWYRQSLGQGLEFLIYFQGNSAPDKSGLPSDRFSAERTGGSVSTLTIQRTQQEDSAVYLCASSLKSGGNTEKLFFGSGTQLSVL.

This clonotype was found a few times. The chain couples TRBV9 to TRBJ2-3, with D possibly being TRBD2 (7 bases). The V gene lost 4 bases and the J gene lost 1 base, with 10 bases spanning the gap. Per the germline V gene, CDR1 is SGDLS and CDR2 is YYNGEE. CDR3 size: 14 residues. The CDR3 is CASSPRGRTDTQYF. In nucleotides, the CDR3 is TGTGCCAGCAGCCCGCGGGGGCGCACAGATACGCAGTATTTT.

The genes are TRBV7-3 and TRBJ2-5; D remains unclear. V lost 6 bases, J lost 5 bases, and 16 bases lay in between. This CDR3 has 14 residues. Germline assignment: CDR1 SGHTA and CDR2 FQGTGA. CDR3 sequence reads: CASSLDSGLETQYF. The CDR3 nucleotides are TGTGCCAGCAGTTTAGATTCCGGGCTCGAGACCCAGTACTTC.

The chain is built from TRBV5-1 and TRBJ2-3; 7 bases are shared with TRBD1. V dropped 4 bases and J dropped 4; count of bases not matched to a gene: 3. CDR3 length: 13 residues. CDR1 is SGHRS, CDR2 YFSETQ, per germline. CDR3 bases: TGCGCCAGCAGCCGCGACAGGGCAGATACGCAGTATTTT. Translating gives CASSRDRADTQYF.

The V and J genes are TRBV5-1 and TRBJ2-5; D is unclear. Germline lookup yields CDR1 SGHRS and CDR2 YFSETQ. V lost 5 bases and J lost 1, with 12 bases in between. This CDR3 region has 14 residues. CDR3 in amino acids: CASRPRHSQETQYF. DNA of the CDR3: TGCGCCAGCAGACCTAGACATAGCCAAGAGACCCAGTACTTC.

This clonotype was observed a few times. V usage is TRBV9 and J usage is TRBJ2-7; perhaps TRBD2 as D (5 bases). The germline V gene encodes CDR1 SGDLS and CDR2 YYNGEE. V lost 3 bases and J lost 2, with 9 bases in between. This CDR3 region has 13 residues. The CDR3 reads CASSGGPPYEQYF. As DNA, the CDR3 is TGTGCCAGCAGCGGAGGGCCCCCCTACGAGCAGTACTTC.

The chain carries TRBV5-1 and TRBJ2-7; D not resolved. The germline CDR1 and CDR2 sequences are SGHRS and YFSETQ. The CDR3 runs 14 residues. V lost 1 base and J lost 7, with 15 bases in between. CDR3 amino acids: CASSLHSQNLEQYF. DNA for the CDR3: TGCGCCAGCAGCTTGCACAGCCAAAACCTAGAGCAGTACTTC.

The chain links TRBV6-5 to TRBJ2-3, with 9 bases that match TRBD1. The CDR3 consists of 16 residues. Germline CDR1 MNHEY, CDR2 SVGAGI. Trimming at V came to 1 base and at J to 2 bases, leaving 4 bases not matched to a gene. The CDR3 loop reads CASSYWGTGHTDTQYF. The CDR3 coding sequence is TGTGCCAGCAGTTACTGGGGGACAGGGCACACAGATACGCAGTATTTT.

The CDR3 coding sequence is TGTGCCAGCAGCTTAATTAGTCAAGAGACCCAGTACTTC. This gives the protein CASSLISQETQYF. V is TRBV7-3 and J is TRBJ2-5, with no clear D. Germline loops: CDR1 SGHTA, CDR2 FQGTGA. The CDR3 is 13 residues long. Trimming took off 1 base at V and 2 bases at J, with 5 bases between the two ends.

This sequence joins TRBV4-1 and TRBJ2-5, with D perhaps matching TRBD1 (5 bases). CDR1 is MGHRA, CDR2 YSYEKL, per germline. V dropped 0 bases and J dropped 1 base, with 12 bases sitting between them. The CDR3 has 16 amino acids. CDR3 nucleotide sequence: TGCGCCAGCAGCCAAGATACCAGGGCGCGCCAAGAGACCCAGTACTTC. It translates to CASSQDTRARQETQYF.

V usage is TRBV3-1 and J usage is TRBJ1-4; D uncertain. Germline V gene data show CDR1 as LGHDT and CDR2 as YNNKEL (reference sequence). This CDR3 is built from 16 residues. V was clipped by 1 base and J by 4 bases, with 13 bases between them. CDR3: CASSQGPAVVNEKLFF. Written as DNA, the CDR3 is TGTGCCAGCAGCCAAGGGCCCGCAGTCGTTAATGAAAAACTGTTTTTT.

This clonotype was recorded a few times. This chain connects TRBV7-2 to TRBJ2-3, with 11 bases matching TRBD2. Germline V gives CDR1 SGHTA, CDR2 FQGNSA. This CDR3 is built from 18 residues. Trimming at V came to 3 bases and at J to 5 bases, leaving 13 bases not matched to a gene. CDR3 bases: TGTGCCAGCAGCTTCGTAGCGGGGGGGCCCGTTTCCAGAGATACGCAGTATTTT. It is translated as CASSFVAGGPVSRDTQYF. Based on the CDR3 plus reference TRBV7-2 and TRBJ2-3, the full variable domain is GAGVSQSPSNKVTEKGKDVELRCDPISGHTALYWYRQSLGQGLEFLIYFQGNSAPDKSGLPSDRFSAERTGGSVSTLTIQRTQQEDSAVYLCASSFVAGGPVSRDTQYFGPGTRLTVL.

This clonotype was observed a few times. The chain employs TRBV20-1 and TRBJ2-7; 16 bases agree with TRBD2. The V and J ends lost 6 bases and 4 bases, in that order; junction bases with no gene match: 12. The CDR3 runs 17 residues. Germline V gene lookup returns CDR1 DFQATT and CDR2 SNEGSKA (reference sequence). CDR3 amino acids: CSAPAGLAGGQVYEQYF. The CDR3 DNA sequence: TGCAGTGCGCCCGCGGGACTAGCGGGGGGGCAAGTATACGAGCAGTACTTC.

The genes are TRBV6-2 or TRBV6-3 and TRBJ2-1, with 11 bases matching TRBD2. CDR1 is MNHEY and CDR2 is SVGEGT in the germline V gene. This CDR3 has 15 amino acids. V lost 9 bases and J lost 4; bases outside the gene matches: 8. Here the CDR3 reads CASLRIAGGYNEQFF. The CDR3 nucleotides are TGTGCCAGTCTGAGGATAGCGGGGGGGTACAATGAGCAGTTCTTC.

The chain couples TRBV7-9 to TRBJ2-1, with D possibly TRBD2 on 6 matching bases. The CDR3 loop spans 14 amino acids. The germline V gene has CDR1 SEHNR and CDR2 FQNEAQ (reference sequence). Trimming cost V 8 bases and J 0 bases, with 11 bases left between them. In DNA form, the CDR3 reads TGTGCCAGCCGTCGGGAGAGCTCCTACAATGAGCAGTTCTTC. It yields the protein CASRRESSYNEQFF. Together with reference TRBV7-9 and TRBJ2-1, the CDR3 gives the full variable domain: DTGVSQNPRHKITKRGQNVTFRCDPISEHNRLYWYRQTLGQGPEFLTYFQNEAQLEKSRLLSDRFSAERPKGSFSTLEIQRTEQGDSAMYLCASRRESSYNEQFFGPGTRLTVL.

The table lists this clonotype with a few counts. The V gene is TRBV7-9, the J gene TRBJ1-1, with 7 bases aligning to TRBD1. CDR1 is SEHNR and CDR2 is FQNEAQ in the germline V gene (reference sequence). The J segment lost 6 bases and the V segment lost 6 bases, leaving 7 bases of the junction unmatched. The CDR3 is 13 residues long. CDR3 in amino acids: CASSKQGRPEAFF. For the CDR3, the DNA is TGTGCCAGCAGTAAACAGGGGAGGCCTGAAGCTTTCTTT.

This clonotype has a single count. This chain joins TRBV6-5 and TRBJ2-4; D is uncertain. In germline, CDR1 is MNHEY, CDR2 SVGAGI. The CDR3 has 11 residues. With 7 bases removed from V and 10 bases from J, the gap between germline ends came to 11 bases. The CDR3 DNA reads TGTGCCAGCACCCACTCGAGGATTCAGTACTTC. Its translation: CASTHSRIQYF.

This clonotype was counted between two and nine times. The gene calls are TRBV12-5 and TRBJ1-1; D unresolved. CDR3 length: 12 residues. The germline V gene has CDR1 LGHNT and CDR2 FRNRAP. Trimming removed 1 base at V and 8 bases at J, with 8 bases between. CDR3 coding DNA: TGTGCTAGTGGTTTGGAGTGGGCAGAAGCTTTCTTT. Translation: CASGLEWAEAFF.

The rearrangement uses TRBV7-3 and TRBJ1-1; 10 positions match TRBD1. The V gene end was trimmed by 5 bases and the J gene end by 8 bases; junction bases not matched to a gene: 14. The CDR3 extends over 16 amino acids. The V gene's germline CDR1 is SGHTA and CDR2 FQGTGA. In DNA, the CDR3 is TGTGCCAGCAGCCCAGGCGGGACAGGGGTTGCTCGCGAAGCTTTCTTT. Amino acid sequence: CASSPGGTGVAREAFF.

This rearrangement joins TRBV6-6 to TRBJ2-7, with D possibly TRBD1 on 6 matching bases. Germline CDR1 reads MNHNY; CDR2 reads SVGAGI (reference sequence). V lost 6 bases and J lost 0, with 21 bases in between. CDR3 size: 17 residues. CDR3 residues: CASSFRDTRRVSYEQYF. The DNA for the CDR3 is TGTGCCAGCAGCTTCCGGGACACCCGAAGGGTCTCCTACGAGCAGTACTTC.